One sample yielded the 20 T cell receptor beta chains listed below, sequenced in a study of spatial heterogeneity in lung cancer. Time point denoted: sample taken at primary tumor resection. TCRdb passed the 5' RACE reads through MiXCR, listing each CDR3 protein once. The sample shows approximately 10,000 distinct CDR3 sequences, 6% to 7% of them seen only once. This specimen was normal lung tissue next to the tumor, taken at surgery. These receptors were collected from a male donor with early-stage non-small cell lung cancer.

This clonotype was seen repeatedly, ten times or more. The chain uses TRBV19 and TRBJ2-3, with D possibly being TRBD2 (5 bases). The length of the CDR3 is 12 residues. Per the germline V gene, CDR1 is LNHDA and CDR2 is SQIVND (reference sequence). With 8 bases removed from V and 5 bases from J, the gap between germline ends came to 11 bases. CDR3 amino acids: CASSVGEDTQYF. The CDR3 coding sequence is TGTGCCAGTTCTGTGGGAGAAGATACGCAGTATTTT.

In this sample, this clonotype turned up many times. This chain links TRBV5-1 with TRBJ1-1; D is possibly TRBD1 (6 bases). The V end lost 4 bases, the J end lost 3 bases, and 10 bases lay between the germline ends. This CDR3 has 13 amino acids. The germline gives CDR1 SGHRS, CDR2 YFSETQ. CDR3 sequence reads: CASSDSGDTEAFF. CDR3 bases: TGCGCCAGCAGCGATTCAGGGGACACTGAAGCTTTCTTT.

Only a few counts were recorded for this clonotype. V usage is TRBV5-4 and J usage is TRBJ1-6; 8 positions match TRBD1. The CDR3 has 14 amino acids. CDR1 SGHNT and CDR2 YYREEE come from the germline V gene (reference sequence). V gave up 6 bases and J gave up 10 bases; unmatched junction bases: 9. CDR3 in DNA: TGTGCCAGCAACCGACAGGGGTTGGGGTCACCCCTCCACTTT. Residues: CASNRQGLGSPLHF.

This clonotype has a count of ten or more. Written as DNA, the CDR3 is TGTGCCAGCGGGTCTCGACAGGGGGTTGGTCAGCCCCAGCATTTT. Amino acids: CASGSRQGVGQPQHF. The chain recombines TRBV6-2 or TRBV6-3 with TRBJ1-5; 9 positions agree with TRBD1. Germline V gene data show CDR1 as MNHEY and CDR2 as SVGEGT. Trimming at V came to 8 bases and at J to 6 bases, leaving 11 bases not matched to a gene. The CDR3 is 15 residues long.

This clonotype was found a few times. The chain recombines TRBV4-3 with TRBJ2-3; 8 bases match TRBD2. The CDR3 consists of 15 residues. V was clipped by 2 bases and J by 0 bases; unmatched bases: 1. Germline CDR1 reads LGHNA; CDR2 reads YSLEER. The CDR3 DNA is TGCGCCAGCAGCCAACGGGGGGGGAGCACAGATACGCAGTATTTT. Its protein is CASSQRGGSTDTQYF.

This clonotype has at least ten counts. The rearrangement links TRBV27 to TRBJ2-2, with D perhaps TRBD1 or TRBD2 (5 bases each). Germline loops: CDR1 MNHEY, CDR2 SMNVEV (reference sequence). V shed 3 bases and J shed 6 bases, with 14 bases lying between them. CDR3 length equals 15 residues. CDR3 loop: CASSLGLEVAGELFF. CDR3 sequence (DNA): TGTGCCAGCAGTTTGGGGCTGGAGGTAGCCGGGGAGCTGTTTTTT.

This clonotype was detected many times. The genes are TRBV6-1 and TRBJ2-2; 10 nucleotides match TRBD1. The germline V gene has CDR1 MNHNS and CDR2 SASEGT. CDR3 length: 16 residues. Trimming took 3 bases from V and 5 from J; bases not matched to a gene: 6. The CDR3 sequence is CASSDYRQGATGELFF. The CDR3 bases are TGTGCCAGCAGTGACTACAGACAGGGGGCGACCGGGGAGCTGTTTTTT.

The chain recombines TRBV12-3 or TRBV12-4 with TRBJ2-3; 8 positions match TRBD1. The length of the CDR3 is 15 residues. V gave up 6 bases and J gave up 3 bases; unmatched junction bases: 8. As DNA, the CDR3 is TGTGCCAGCAGCCTTCGGACAGGGTCGACAGATACGCAGTATTTT. This codes for CASSLRTGSTDTQYF.

This clonotype has at least ten counts. V and J are TRBV11-1 and TRBJ1-1; D might be TRBD1 (5 bases). CDR3 length: 14 amino acids. Germline-derived CDR1 and CDR2 are SGHAT and FQDESV (reference sequence). Trimming stripped 1 base from V and 5 bases from J, with 11 bases between. CDR3 sequence reads: CASSLDEGQTEAFF. In DNA form, the CDR3 reads TGTGCCAGCAGCTTAGATGAGGGGCAGACTGAAGCTTTCTTT. Looking up the rest from reference TRBV11-1 and TRBJ1-1 gives the full variable domain: EAEVAQSPRYKITEKSQAVAFWCDPISGHATLYWYRQILGQGPELLVQFQDESVVDDSQLPKDRFSAERLKGVDSTLKIQPAELGDSAMYLCASSLDEGQTEAFFGQGTRLTVV.

This clonotype was observed at least ten times. This rearrangement joins TRBV12-5 to TRBJ2-1; D gene uncertain. The CDR3 runs to 16 residues. The germline V gene has CDR1 LGHNT and CDR2 FRNRAP. The V and J ends lost 6 bases and 2 bases respectively, with 17 bases between them. CDR3 DNA sequence: TGTGCTAGTGGCTCCACTTTGGAGCCCCCCTACAATGAGCAGTTCTTC. Amino acid sequence: CASGSTLEPPYNEQFF.

Only a few counts were recorded for this clonotype. CDR3 sequence: CASNGPDASYEQYF. In DNA form, the CDR3 reads TGTGCCAGCAACGGGCCAGACGCCTCCTACGAGCAGTACTTC. This chain links TRBV7-8 with TRBJ2-7; no reliable D call. The germline V gene encodes CDR1 SGHVS and CDR2 FQNEAQ. The CDR3 extends over 14 amino acids. The germline V and J ends were trimmed by 7 bases and 0 bases, with 13 bases remaining between them.

This clonotype showed up many times. The chain is built from TRBV5-1 and TRBJ2-7; D remains ambiguous. V lost 1 base and J lost 0, with 8 bases in between. Germline V gene sequence: CDR1 SGHRS, CDR2 YFSETQ. This CDR3 spans 14 amino acids. CDR3 sequence: CASSLTTNSYEQYF. The CDR3 nucleotides read TGCGCCAGCAGCTTGACTACCAACTCCTACGAGCAGTACTTC.

In its sample, this clonotype was seen many times. V and J are TRBV18 and TRBJ1-2; a weak D match, TRBD1 (5 bases). Germline V gene lookup returns CDR1 KGHSH and CDR2 LQKENI. CDR3 length: 15 amino acids. The ends were cut back, 2 bases at V and 5 bases at J, with 15 bases in the middle. The CDR3 reads CASSPETGTEYGYTF. The CDR3 DNA is TGTGCCAGCTCACCAGAAACCGGGACGGAATATGGCTACACCTTC.

This clonotype was counted at least ten times. The chain is built from TRBV18 and TRBJ2-5; TRBD1 aligns across 9 bases. The J segment lost 2 bases and the V segment lost 3 bases, leaving 4 bases of the junction unmatched. Per the germline V gene, CDR1 is KGHSH and CDR2 is LQKENI. The CDR3 has 15 residues. The CDR3, as DNA: TGTGCCAGCTCACCCTTACAGGGGGCACAAGAGACCCAGTACTTC. This gives the protein CASSPLQGAQETQYF.

The chain is built from TRBV12-3 or TRBV12-4 and TRBJ2-6, with D perhaps matching TRBD2 (5 bases). The V and J ends lost 8 bases and 0 bases respectively, with 14 bases between them. The CDR3 runs 16 residues. In nucleotides, the CDR3 is TGTGCCAGCCGCGCGGGCACGTCCTCTGGGGCCAACGTCCTGACTTTC. Protein: CASRAGTSSGANVLTF.

This clonotype is medium-sized in the sample. The chain has TRBV9 and TRBJ1-4; 7 bases are a match to TRBD1. This CDR3 has 14 residues. Trimming cost V 0 bases and J 7 bases; bases outside gene matches: 3. Germline CDR1 is SGDLS and CDR2 is YYNGEE. CDR3 loop: CASSVGQGSEKLFF. DNA of the CDR3: TGTGCCAGCAGCGTAGGACAGGGAAGTGAAAAACTGTTTTTT.

This clonotype has a count of ten or more. This sequence joins TRBV4-3 and TRBJ2-1; 10 nucleotides agree with TRBD1. Losses at the gene ends were 3 bases for V and 6 bases for J; bases not matched to a gene: 5. This CDR3 is 15 amino acids long. CDR1 and CDR2 (germline): LGHNA, YSLEER. The CDR3 sequence is CASSHDGTGANEQFF. The CDR3 DNA follows: TGCGCCAGCAGCCATGACGGGACAGGGGCCAATGAGCAGTTCTTC.

By frequency in the sample, this clonotype is medium-sized (0.01 to 0.1%). This rearrangement joins TRBV13 to TRBJ1-2; no clear D. V lost 5 bases and J 4 bases, leaving 14 bases between the germline ends. The CDR3 loop spans 14 amino acids. CDR1 is PRHDT, CDR2 FYEKMQ, per germline (reference sequence). CDR3 DNA: TGTGCCAGCAGCCCTCAGACATTTCTCTATGGCTACACCTTC. This gives the protein CASSPQTFLYGYTF. The full variable domain, its missing parts supplied by reference TRBV13 and TRBJ1-2, is AAGVIQSPRHLIKEKRETATLKCYPIPRHDTVYWYQQGPGQDPQFLISFYEKMQSDKGSIPDRFSAQQFSDYHSELNMSSLELGDSALYFCASSPQTFLYGYTFGSGTRLTVV.

This clonotype has at least ten counts. The chain recombines TRBV4-3 with TRBJ1-4; TRBD1 is a possible D gene (6 bases). The CDR3 runs to 17 residues. CDR1 is LGHNA and CDR2 is YSLEER in the germline V gene. V was trimmed by 0 bases and J by 8 bases, leaving 19 bases between them. This chain's CDR3 is CASSQDGGPTGKEKLFF. CDR3 nucleotides: TGCGCCAGCAGCCAAGATGGGGGGCCTACGGGGAAAGAAAAACTGTTTTTT.

The table lists this clonotype with many counts. V gene TRBV7-2 combines with J gene TRBJ1-6; D is uncertain. Between the trimmed V and J ends, which lost 3 bases and 9 bases, there was a span of 9 bases. The germline gives CDR1 SGHTA, CDR2 FQGNSA. The CDR3 loop spans 13 amino acids. CDR3 DNA: TGTGCCAGCAGCTTGCCCGGGTTTTCACCCCTCCACTTT. Translation gives CASSLPGFSPLHF.